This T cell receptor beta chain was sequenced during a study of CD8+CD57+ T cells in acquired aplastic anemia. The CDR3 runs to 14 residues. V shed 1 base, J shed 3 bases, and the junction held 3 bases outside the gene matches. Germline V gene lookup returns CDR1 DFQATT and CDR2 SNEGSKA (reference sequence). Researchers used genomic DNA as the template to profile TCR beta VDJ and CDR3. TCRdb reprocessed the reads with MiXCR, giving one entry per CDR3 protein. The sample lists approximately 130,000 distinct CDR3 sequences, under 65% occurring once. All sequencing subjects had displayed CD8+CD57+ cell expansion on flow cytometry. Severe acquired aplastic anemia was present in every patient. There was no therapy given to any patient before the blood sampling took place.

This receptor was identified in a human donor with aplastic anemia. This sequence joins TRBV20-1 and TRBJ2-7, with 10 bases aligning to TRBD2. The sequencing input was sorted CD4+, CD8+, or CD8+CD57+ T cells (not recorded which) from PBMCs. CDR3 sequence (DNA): TGCAGTGCTAGAGTTCCTAGCGGGGGCTACGAGCAGTACTTC. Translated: CSARVPSGGYEQYF.